This entry describes one T cell receptor (beta chain). In the original analysis: The authors estimated nucleated cell counts from reference gene primer amplification. Sequenced by immunoSEQ multiplex PCR; TCRdb stores in-frame clones only, minus some. V, J and clone size reflect that table, while D and trimming were determined from the DNA. Of roughly 170,000 clones in the sample, around 79% were seen once. The data derive from a study of blood T cell repertoires in COVID-19. At the level of the study: COVID-19 samples collected from the United States, Italy and Spain covered acute and convalescent phases. The analysed material was cDNA or gDNA that came from T cells, B-cell-depleted T cells, or PBMCs.

The CDR3 covers 17 residues. Germline CDR1 and CDR2: LGHDT and YNNKEL (reference sequence). With 4 bases clipped from V and 12 bases from J, the junction kept 13 bases outside the gene matches. This sequence joins TRBV3-1 (or the pseudogene TRBV3-2) and TRBJ2-1; the match to TRBD2 covers 15 bases. The sequenced sample was peripheral blood. This clonotype was sampled from a woman between 65 and 79 years old with acute or convalescent COVID-19. The CDR3 sequence: CASSPPARTSGRAGQFF. CDR3 DNA: TGTGCCAGCAGCCCTCCTGCCAGGACTAGCGGGAGGGCCGGGCAGTTCTTC.